Given below is one T cell receptor (beta chain) in context. Only a few counts were recorded for this clonotype. Its antigen is currently not known. One base away there is no much larger clone; base qualities are not given. This sample's time point label indicates: patch test 2, 6 weeks after DPC sensitization. This sample's treatment or condition label indicates: therapeutic diphenylcyclopropenone sensitization with weekly scalp DPC. Blood at each patch-test visit was drawn before the patch test was applied. Patients were eligible if aged 18 to 70, diagnosed with alopecia and judged suitable for DPC therapy, and pregnant patients were excluded. Total RNA was extracted from unfractionated whole blood collected in Tempus Blood RNA tubes. The data were taken from a study of human T cells and chemical hapten exposure (dated by TCRdb to the early 2020s). About the full investigation: For sensitization, 2% DPC in acetone was applied to a 2 cm by 2 cm area of upper inner arm skin. Weekly therapeutic DPC doses were additionally applied to the scalp of patients throughout the roughly 25-week study period. Patch testing on the upper back used Finn chambers containing 0.01% DPC, with scoring done after 6 days according to International Contact Dermatitis Research Group standards. Alopecia areata with under or over 50% scalp involvement, alopecia totalis and alopecia universalis were represented in the patient cohort, which was mostly female. Libraries were pooled for sequencing, and per-sample TCR yields varied mainly because of small differences in library volumes within the pool. The study tracked peripheral blood TCR repertoire changes in vivo during primary and secondary sensitization to the hapten diphenylcyclopropenone (DPC) in alopecia patients. Blood was sampled from patients pre-sensitization (week 0) and at 2, 6 and about 24 weeks after DPC sensitization. Some 29 alopecia patients gave blood for TCR sequencing at one to four time points (pre-sensitization, 2, 6 and 24 weeks).

Study-level results and caveats: Repeated subsampling changed both the strength of the expansion versus patch-test correlation and the threshold at which that correlation became significant. Because all patients had alopecia, a presumed autoimmune disease, the immune response of the patients might differ from that of healthy individuals. The number of PT1 expanded TCRs positively correlated with patch test score, significant at thresholds 8, 16 and 32 but not 4. Compared with pre-sensitization or healthy control sets, expanded TCRs formed significantly more large CDR3 similarity clusters, which is consistent with antigen-driven responses. DPC sensitization did not change how many TCRs were above 1 in 1000 frequency, and no evidence was found of alterations in global repertoire structure.

Trimming removed 1 base from V and 3 bases from J, leaving 12 bases between the germline ends. Taken from cysteine to phenylalanine, the CDR3 has 15 residues. The entry retains the CDR3 DNA only, 45 bases that are in frame from base 1. CDR1 MGHRA and CDR2 YSYEKL were looked up in the germline V gene. Libraries were made using RACE. This sample was sequenced with a NextSeq 500. During library preparation, unique molecular identifiers were attached to individual cDNA molecules so that TCRs could be counted in a quantitative, reproducible way. For every blood RNA sample, sequencing covered both the TCR alpha and TCR beta chains. On the authors' methods: The median number of TCRs per sample was roughly 100,000, ranging from about 23,224 to 750,000. V, J and CDR3 annotation of the TCR reads was performed with the Decombinator software suite. For the PS versus PT1 abundance plots, all samples were subsampled to the same number of TCRs (28,000). TCRs were defined as expanded if absent before sensitization and observed at least eight times at the 2-week time point. TCRdb trimmed public reads at Q25 via fastp, called clones via MiXCR and kept in-frame beta chains. Merged by CDR3 protein, the rows form single entries marked with the most common genes and DNA. TCRdb assigned the V and J calls; the authors' analysis was not used. The sample table holds over 100,000 distinct CDR3 sequences, of which 9.2% were seen once. Around 3.1% of the sample belongs to the ten largest clones.

Recombination connected TRBV4-1 to TRBJ2-5; the D match is possibly TRBD1 or TRBD2, with 6 bases aligned in each. The starting material was whole blood, obtained in connection with sensitization to the hapten diphenylcyclopropenone (DPC). This TCR derives from a woman aged 40-49 years with alopecia areata. Some clones in this sample may be carry-over from other donors' samples. The nucleotide sequence is TGCGCCAGCAGCCAAGGGAGGAGGGGGAAAGAGACCCAGTACTTC. The translation is CASSQGRRGKETQYF.